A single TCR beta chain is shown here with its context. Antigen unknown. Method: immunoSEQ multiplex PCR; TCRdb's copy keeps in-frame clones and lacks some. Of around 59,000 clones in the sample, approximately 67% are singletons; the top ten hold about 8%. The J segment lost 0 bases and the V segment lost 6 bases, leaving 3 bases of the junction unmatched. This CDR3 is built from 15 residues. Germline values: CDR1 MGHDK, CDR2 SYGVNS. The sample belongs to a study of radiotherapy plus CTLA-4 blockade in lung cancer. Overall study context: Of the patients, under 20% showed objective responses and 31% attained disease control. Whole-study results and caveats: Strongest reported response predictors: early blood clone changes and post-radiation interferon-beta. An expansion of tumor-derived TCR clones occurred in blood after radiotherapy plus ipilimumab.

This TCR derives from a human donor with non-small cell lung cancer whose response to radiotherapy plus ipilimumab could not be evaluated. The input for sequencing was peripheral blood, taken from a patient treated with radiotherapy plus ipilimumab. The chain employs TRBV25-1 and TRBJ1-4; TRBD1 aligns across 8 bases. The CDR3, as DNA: TGTGCCAGCAGCAGGGGGCCTGCAACTAATGAAAAACTGTTTTTT. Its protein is CASSRGPATNEKLFF.